This T cell receptor beta chain was sequenced during a study of cytomegalovirus exposure and HLA in healthy donors (dated by TCRdb to 2017 to 2019). A note on the overall study: An earlier analysis of several hundred of the donors reported more than 250 Gb of sequence data and around 120 million unique TCR beta sequences from some 180 million T cells. An early release covering more than 500 HLA-typed donors comprised about 300 gigabases of sequencing data and some 79 million unique TCR sequences. Of the 300 to 400 genotyped donors, over 65% fell in the genetic ancestry cluster associated with self-reported Caucasian donors. The study aimed to test whether signatures of past pathogen exposure could be identified by cataloging public T cell receptors. The study used immunosequencing to profile the T cell repertoires of hundreds of subjects and linked those repertoires to cytomegalovirus serostatus. Besides the first cohort of under 700 subjects, a separate validation cohort made up of over 95 different subjects was used. The study combined high-throughput TCR immunosequencing, statistical association of individual TCRs with disease status, and machine learning to predict cytomegalovirus infection status. In a later analysis, previously published TCR beta repertoires from roughly 710 donors were re-analyzed and high-resolution HLA genotyping was added so that TCR occurrence patterns could be studied. The later analysis used no new phenotypic data to find candidate immune exposures, relying instead on TCR beta sequences and their occurrence across donors. To decide whether each TCR beta V gene segment behaved as functional or pseudogenic, an earlier analysis of fewer than 750 of the donors relied on high-throughput TCR beta sequencing. Alongside the repertoire data, information on donor age, sex, ethnicity and CMV serostatus was compiled. A later genetic analysis used genome-wide SNP genotypes for about three fifths of the 666 donors, treating that subset as a discovery cohort. All discovery cohort repertoires had been generated using a single sequencing platform. HLA typing covered class I and class II loci at four-digit resolution. The number of typed donors differed by locus: 629-630 for A, B, C, DRB1 and DQB1; some 500 for DQA1; 606 for DPA1; and roughly 450 for DPB1. Several DR-DQ haplotypes were treated as single units for association and clustering because of strong linkage in the cohort. On average, around 240,000 unique TCR beta nucleotide sequences were sequenced per donor among 398 genotyped donors of the cohort, with about 17% of those sequences being non-productive.

The cohort comprised some 700 healthy bone marrow donors. At the time of sampling, all cohort members were nominally healthy, though unrecorded immune exposures were likely present. The donor was CMV seronegative and was included in the group of 352 seronegative cohort members. Each donor provided a peripheral blood sample, and peripheral blood mononuclear cells were used for TCR beta sequencing. The Qiagen DNeasy Blood Extraction Kit was used to extract genomic DNA from the blood cell samples. Cut back by 5 bases and 7 bases, the V and J ends lie 15 bases apart. The CDR3 numbers 14 residues from cysteine through phenylalanine. Of all the DNA, just the CDR3 is kept, 42 bases in frame from base 1. Looking up the germline V gene yields CDR1 MNHNS and CDR2 SASEGT. Receptor libraries were prepared by the immunoSEQ multiplex PCR assay. For the multiplex PCR, a mixture combining 60 forward primers for TCR Vbeta segments and 13 reverse primers for TCR Jbeta segments was used. A multiplex PCR assay on genomic DNA amplified the CDR3 region of rearranged TCR beta genes. The amplified TCR beta libraries were sequenced on the Illumina HiSeq System as 87-base-pair reads. As for the original processing: A later analysis counted about 82 million unique TCR beta chains across the 550 to 700 repertoires, and approximately 11 million of these chains were shared by at least two donors. Raw reads were error-corrected and collapsed into unique sequences by a nearest-neighbor algorithm in which closely related sequences were merged to remove PCR and sequencing errors. To assign V, D and J gene segments, CDR3 sequences were aligned to IMGT reference sequences. For a sequence to be retained, a match of at least six nucleotides to both a V gene segment and a J gene segment was required. A rearrangement counted as productive if the CDR3 had no stop codons and remained in frame with V and J, and every other rearrangement counted as non-productive. Following IMGT convention, CDR3 was defined as the stretch from the second conserved V-encoded cysteine up to the conserved J-encoded phenylalanine. The earlier analysis of about 640 of the donors excluded any sequence lacking an unambiguous match to a single V gene segment. An earlier analysis of just under 600 of the donors called V segments functional above 56.7% productive rearrangements and segregating when the between-donor standard deviation exceeded 5%. To diagnose cytomegalovirus status from the catalog of TCR beta chain sequences, a statistical classification framework was built. V and J gene assignment, in a later analysis, came from comparing TCR nucleotide sequences with IMGT/GENE-DB human TR gene sequences. A later analysis assigned CDR3 sequences and most-parsimonious VDJ recombination scenarios with the TCRdist pipeline. A later analysis defined each TCR beta chain by its CDR3 amino acid sequence plus V-gene family, and excluded reads lacking a unique V-gene family. To address suspected cross-contamination and a sequencing artifact, a later analysis removed 450 to 700 highly shared, low-generation-probability nucleotide sequences. In a later analysis, a clonal expansion index for each public chain was calculated from normalized within-repertoire ranks of inferred template counts. In a later analysis, generation probabilities were computed using a VDJ recombination model fitted to out-of-frame rearrangements, and the results were checked against IGoR. Hypergeometric tests were used in a later analysis to score TCR-TCR, TCR-HLA and TCR-CMV co-occurrence, with a repertoire-size bias correction applied to the TCR pairs. In a later analysis, false discovery rates were estimated by permuting HLA or CMV assignments 20 times. In a later analysis, co-occurring TCRs were grouped using DBSCAN, with TCRdist sequence similarity added in when clustering inside HLA-allele-positive subsets. Repertoires with fewer than 30,000 or more than 120,000 public chains, plus five repertoires with anomalous nucleotide sharing, were excluded from co-occurrence clustering. The source is immuneACCESS, and TCRdb retained only in-frame sequences with V and J called. Part of the clones is not carried over; for the studies checked, unresolved V genes explain less than half of this, and the remainder is unexplained. V and J calls and clone size are copied from that table; D and trimming were computed from the DNA. The sample records approximately 150,000 clones, roughly 80% of which are singletons. About 2.5% of the sample lies in the top ten.

On the study overall, not on this receptor specifically: The authors suggested that the approach could potentially be generalized to other disease states and immunological phenotypes. The study gave a list of 150 to 200 TCR beta chains associated with cytomegalovirus. In vitro tests confirmed that a few of the cytomegalovirus-associated TCR beta chains recognize cytomegalovirus antigens. Broadly in line with IMGT annotations, most TCR beta V segments showed up in productive rearrangements about 87% or about 30% of the time in an earlier analysis of 587 of the donors. When HLA alleles, especially DR and DQ, strongly co-occurred, TCR associations were difficult to assign to individual alleles. Because the 87-base-pair reads could not distinguish some IMGT-functional V segments, including TRBV6-2 and TRBV6-3, those segments were excluded. According to a later genetic analysis, donors in an Asian-associated ancestry cluster had fewer N-insertions in productive TCRs than the approximately 630-donor mean. The sequencing pipeline was judged likely to have produced a cluster of highly shared sequence variants as a technical artifact. A later genetic analysis associated a missense DCLRE1C variant with V-gene and J-gene trimming of TCR beta chains, and an independent cohort replicated the association. Because HLA typing was missing for some donors at each locus, association tests included only the typed subset. Most TCR sequences were observed very rarely across donors, whereas some public TCRs were present in many individuals. This cohort had only TCR beta chains sequenced, and the lack of alpha or paired-chain data limited which features could be detected. The presence/absence analyses assumed that sequencing depth was roughly uniform across donors, and that assumption may not be true. A later analysis reported that several top co-occurrence clusters appeared linked to parvovirus B19, influenza, CMV and Epstein-Barr virus. In both the original and validation cohorts, the classifier was reported to diagnose cytomegalovirus status with high specificity and sensitivity. In a later analysis, most CMV-associated TCR beta chains were found to appear HLA-restricted, with HLA associations seemingly driven largely by CMV exposure. Correlated functional status among segregating V segments might reflect linkage disequilibrium, but an unknown experimental factor could not be ruled out. In a later analysis, TCR association rates were found to vary across HLA loci, with the most associated TCRs seen for DRB1 alleles and the fewest for HLA-C alleles. Immune exposure information for the cohort was limited to CMV serostatus. Specific HLA alleles were associated with 18,000 or so TCR beta sequences at a false discovery rate of 0.05 in a later analysis. The earlier analysis of almost 600 of the donors excluded around 17 rarely observed V segments, including chromosome 9 orphons, because counts were too low. A further reported finding was that TCR beta sequences accurately predicted the HLA-A and HLA-B alleles for most subjects in the first cohort. Compared with equally common non-associated chains, HLA-associated TCR beta chains in a later analysis were more clonally expanded and had lower generation probabilities.

This clone was observed a few times. What antigen it recognizes has not been identified. No clone much larger than this one lies a single base away; base qualities are absent. Sequences were obtained from PBMCs. This clonotype originated in a male donor in good health and CMV-seronegative. The chain links TRBV6-1 with TRBJ2-1; TRBD2 could be the D gene, as 5 bases match. The sequenced DNA: TGTGCCAGCAGTTCCCGCGGGCAGATAAATGAGCAGTTCTTC. Its translation is CASSSRGQINEQFF.